The 16 T cell receptor beta chains in this list originate from one sample, sequenced in a study of spatial heterogeneity in lung cancer. Using its own MiXCR run on the 5' RACE reads, TCRdb lists one record per CDR3 protein. Found here are about 13,000 distinct CDR3 sequences, about 5.6% of them singletons; the top ten hold about 38%. Time point defined: sample taken at primary tumor resection. Unsorted whole RNA of tumor, nontumor lung or frozen PBMC was sequenced. Sample: lung tumor tissue, taken at surgery. The receptors were sampled from a human donor with early-stage non-small cell lung cancer.

The sample holds many counts of this clonotype. This beta chain is an off-target read within a library intended for alpha chains, so its frequency means little. The gene calls are TRBV10-3 and TRBJ1-1; 7 bases align to TRBD1. In germline, CDR1 is ENHRY, CDR2 SYGVKD. The CDR3 consists of 16 residues. Trimming removed 2 bases from V and 4 bases from J; junction bases left unmatched: 10. The CDR3 DNA reads as TGTGCCATCAGTGAGAACAGGGGCGGAGGTGGCACTGAAGCTTTCTTT. This encodes CAISENRGGGGTEAFF.

This clonotype was seen many times. This beta chain appears as a stray read in a library generated for alpha chains; its size is not informative. V usage is TRBV6-1 and J usage is TRBJ2-3; unclear D gene. From germline, CDR1 is MNHNS and CDR2 SASEGT. V lost 6 bases, J lost 3 bases, and 19 bases lay in between. This CDR3 is 16 amino acids long. CDR3 bases: TGTGCCAGCAGGAAGACTGCCTCCAGTCGGACAGATACGCAGTATTTT. Its translation is CASRKTASSRTDTQYF.

This clonotype was seen many times. Because the library targeted alpha chains, this beta chain is an off-target read whose size means little. This chain joins TRBV24-1 and TRBJ1-1; 10 nucleotides match TRBD1. This CDR3 contains 13 residues. J lost 4 bases, V lost 7 bases, and 2 bases had no gene match. The germline CDR1 and CDR2 sequences are KGHDR and SFDVKD. The DNA of the CDR3 is TGTGCCACCAGAGGACAGGGGGGCACTGAAGCTTTCTTT. As protein: CATRGQGGTEAFF.

This clonotype was picked up many times. This beta chain lies outside the target of a library built for alpha chains; its clone size means little. CDR3 DNA sequence: TGCAGTGCTAGAGCCCTGGGGTTGGAAGCTTTCTTT. This encodes CSARALGLEAFF. The chain couples TRBV20-1 to TRBJ1-1; D not resolved. Germline CDR1 is DFQATT and CDR2 is SNEGSKA (reference sequence). V shed 1 base and J shed 8 bases, with 11 bases lying between them. This CDR3 region has 12 residues.

As concerns this clonotype: This beta chain was picked up by a library intended for alpha chains and is off target, so its count carries little meaning. The CDR3 DNA follows: TGTGCCAGCTCTCTAACAGGTGCTGGGGCCAACGTCCTGACTTTC. Translating gives CASSLTGAGANVLTF. The V gene is TRBV19, the J gene TRBJ2-6; a weak D match, TRBD1 (5 bases). Deletions cut 9 bases from V and 2 bases from J, with 14 bases between. The CDR3 has 15 amino acids. Germline V gives CDR1 LNHDA, CDR2 SQIVND (reference sequence).

A remark on this clonotype: The library was designed around alpha chains, so this beta chain is a stray read whose abundance carries little weight. The chain links TRBV18 to TRBJ2-3; 8 nucleotides line up with TRBD2. V gave up 6 bases and J gave up 1 base; unmatched junction bases: 6. This CDR3 region has 15 residues. CDR1 is KGHSH, CDR2 LQKENI, per germline. The CDR3 is CASSDQGLGTDTQYF. The CDR3 DNA sequence: TGTGCCAGCTCCGACCAGGGACTAGGCACAGATACGCAGTATTTT.

In its sample, this clonotype was seen many times. The library was prepared for alpha chains; this beta chain is a stray read, so its frequency means little. The chain couples TRBV3-1 to TRBJ2-3; 8 bases are shared with TRBD1. The J segment lost 5 bases and the V segment lost 1 base, leaving 5 bases of the junction unmatched. Per the germline V gene, CDR1 is LGHDT and CDR2 is YNNKEL (reference sequence). The CDR3 is 15 amino acids. DNA of the CDR3: TGTGCCAGCAGCCAAGGGACAGGGTCTGTAGATACGCAGTATTTT. Translating gives CASSQGTGSVDTQYF.

This clonotype was picked up many times. This beta chain slipped into a library made for alpha chains as a stray read, so its size is not meaningful. The rearrangement links TRBV6-2 or TRBV6-3 to TRBJ1-2; a possible D gene is TRBD1 (5 bases). CDR1 is MNHEY, CDR2 SVGEGT, per germline. The CDR3 spans 13 residues. V was pared by 5 bases and J by 6 bases, with 13 bases between. The CDR3 is CASSHGTGHGYTF. The DNA for the CDR3 is TGTGCCAGCAGTCACGGGACGGGGCATGGCTACACCTTC.

This clonotype was recorded at least ten times. This beta chain appears as a stray read in a library generated for alpha chains; its size is not informative. V usage is TRBV7-9 and J usage is TRBJ2-2; 12 nucleotides match TRBD2. The V gene's germline CDR1 is SEHNR and CDR2 FQNEAQ (reference sequence). Trimming removed 2 bases from V and 4 bases from J; junction bases left unmatched: 2. This CDR3 spans 16 amino acids. This CDR3 reads CASSLTSGRITGELFF. Written as DNA, the CDR3 is TGTGCCAGCAGCTTAACTAGCGGGAGGATCACCGGGGAGCTGTTTTTT.

This clonotype was counted many times. This beta chain turned up in a library designed for alpha chains; as an off-target read, its abundance says little. V usage is TRBV7-2 and J usage is TRBJ2-1; 9 bases are a match to TRBD2. The CDR3 spans 14 residues. V lost 5 bases, J lost 10 bases, and 9 bases stayed unmatched. CDR1 and CDR2 from the germline V gene are SGHTA and FQGNSA. The CDR3 sequence: CASSPGGTSKEQFF. DNA of the CDR3: TGTGCCAGCAGCCCGGGCGGGACTAGCAAAGAGCAGTTCTTC.

This clonotype was picked up many times. A library made for alpha chains picked up this beta chain off target, so its size means little. The chain links TRBV7-2 to TRBJ2-3; D gene unclear. CDR1 is SGHTA and CDR2 is FQGNSA in the germline V gene. This CDR3 contains 14 residues. Trimming left V 0 bases short and J 3 bases short, with 7 bases between. For the CDR3, the DNA is TGTGCCAGCAGCTTAGCGAAGGGTACAGATACGCAGTATTTT. This translates into CASSLAKGTDTQYF.

This clonotype was detected ten times or more. The library was prepared for alpha chains; this beta chain is a stray read, so its frequency means little. Here the CDR3 DNA reads TGTGCCAGCAGGCGAACAGGGAACACTGAAGCTTTCTTT. Residues: CASRRTGNTEAFF. The V call is TRBV7-9, the J call TRBJ1-1, with a weak D call TRBD1 (5 bases). Trimming shortened V by 6 bases and J by 1 base, and 9 bases separated the two germline ends. From germline, CDR1 is SEHNR and CDR2 FQNEAQ (reference sequence). The CDR3 runs 13 residues.

As regards this clonotype: The library was built for alpha chains, so this beta chain is an off-target read and its size means little. This chain links TRBV6-2 or TRBV6-3 with TRBJ2-2; D is tentatively TRBD1 or TRBD2 (6 bases each). Germline CDR1 and CDR2: MNHEY and SVGEGT. The CDR3 totals 15 residues. V lost 0 bases and J lost 9, with 14 bases in between. CDR3 in amino acids: CASSYSRQGRRELFF. As DNA, the CDR3 is TGTGCCAGCAGTTACTCCCGGCAGGGGAGGCGGGAGCTGTTTTTT.

This clonotype was counted many times. This beta chain is a stray read from a library made for alpha chains; its abundance is not meaningful. The chain is built from TRBV20-1 and TRBJ2-7; 9 bases fit TRBD1. The CDR3 contains 13 residues. V dropped 4 bases and J dropped 4; count of bases not matched to a gene: 5. CDR1 and CDR2 (germline): DFQATT, SNEGSKA (reference sequence). In DNA, the CDR3 is TGCAGTGCTATCGGACAGGGGCCGTACGAGCAGTACTTC. This encodes CSAIGQGPYEQYF.

There are a few counts of this clonotype. A library prepared for alpha chains yielded this beta chain as an off-target read; its size is of little meaning. The chain is built from TRBV6-2 or TRBV6-3 and TRBJ2-5, with TRBD2 matching over 8 bases. The CDR3 sequence is 16 residues long. Trimming removed 2 bases from V and 2 bases from J; junction bases left unmatched: 7. CDR1 MNHEY and CDR2 SVGEGT come from the germline V gene. The CDR3 DNA sequence: TGTGCCAGCAGTTACGGGGGTAGCGGGGAGCAAGAGACCCAGTACTTC. Residues: CASSYGGSGEQETQYF.

As for this clonotype: As an off-target read in a library built for alpha chains, this beta chain has a frequency of little significance. The CDR3 is CASSRGLAGVQETQYF. DNA of the CDR3: TGTGCCAGCAGCAGAGGACTAGCGGGGGTCCAAGAGACCCAGTACTTC. The rearrangement uses TRBV6-2 or TRBV6-3 and TRBJ2-5; the match to TRBD2 covers 13 bases. The CDR3 is 16 amino acids. V dropped 6 bases and J dropped 1; count of bases not matched to a gene: 5. The germline CDR1 and CDR2 sequences are MNHEY and SVGEGT.